The 3 T cell receptor beta chains below were found in one sample sequenced in a study of human T cells and chemical hapten exposure. Noted time point: patch test 3, about 24 weeks after DPC sensitization. Stated treatment: therapeutic diphenylcyclopropenone sensitization with weekly scalp DPC. TCRdb re-analysed the RACE reads in MiXCR, keeping a single row per CDR3 protein. The sample lists some 96,000 distinct CDR3 sequences, roughly a quarter occurring once. The starting material was whole blood, obtained in connection with sensitization to the hapten diphenylcyclopropenone (DPC). Receptor source: a man aged 35 to 55 with alopecia areata. Some clones in this sample may be carry-over from other donors' samples.

This clonotype was seen more than once but under ten times. The rearrangement uses TRBV7-6 and TRBJ1-5; D uncertain. V shed 4 bases and J shed 6 bases, with 16 bases lying between them. Germline loops: CDR1 SGHVS, CDR2 FNYEAQ. This CDR3 contains 15 residues. Here the CDR3 DNA reads TGTGCCAGCAGCTCGCTGGCCCAACGAGGTCAGCCCCAGCATTTT. This translates into CASSSLAQRGQPQHF.

The CDR3 nucleotides are TGCAGTGCTAGAGACCCGAATGACAGCCTTTCGGGCTACACCTTC. The encoded protein is CSARDPNDSLSGYTF. This rearrangement joins TRBV20-1 to TRBJ1-2; D is possibly TRBD1 (5 bases). Trimming removed 0 bases at V and 8 bases at J, with 19 bases between. The CDR3 runs to 15 residues. CDR1 and CDR2 (germline): DFQATT, SNEGSKA (reference sequence).

This chain joins TRBV28 and TRBJ2-3, with D perhaps matching TRBD2 (6 bases). This CDR3 is built from 14 residues. The ends were cut back, 5 bases at V and 3 bases at J, with 12 bases in the middle. Germline CDR1 reads MDHEN; CDR2 reads SYDVKM. This CDR3 is CASSPPGGTDTQYF. CDR3 nucleotides: TGTGCCAGCAGTCCTCCTGGGGGGACAGATACGCAGTATTTT.